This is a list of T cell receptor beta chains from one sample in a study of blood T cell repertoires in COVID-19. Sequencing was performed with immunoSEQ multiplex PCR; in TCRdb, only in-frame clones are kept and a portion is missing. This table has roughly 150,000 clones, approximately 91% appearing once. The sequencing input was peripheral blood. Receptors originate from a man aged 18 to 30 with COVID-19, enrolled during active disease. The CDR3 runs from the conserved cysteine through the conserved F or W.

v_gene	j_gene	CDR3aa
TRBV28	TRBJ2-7	CASTRGHYEQYF
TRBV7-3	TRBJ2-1	CASSFNGGSGSYNEQFF
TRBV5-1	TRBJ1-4	CASSITGRFDEKLFF
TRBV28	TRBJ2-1	CASSLYSSVLIFGEQFF
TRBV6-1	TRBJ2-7	CASSEEARRRGEQYF
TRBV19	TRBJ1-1	CASSIQRGQGTEAFF
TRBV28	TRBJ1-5	CASSLLSRGRRNQPQHF
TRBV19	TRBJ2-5	CASSTQRDRGGETQYF
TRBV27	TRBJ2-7	CASSSPVGGGQNSYEQYF
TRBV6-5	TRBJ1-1	CASSRTSGKNTEAFF
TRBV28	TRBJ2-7	CASSSHGGVHEQYF
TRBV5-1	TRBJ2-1	CASSLVAGESGEQFF
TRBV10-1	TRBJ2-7	CASSETGHRLTYEQYF
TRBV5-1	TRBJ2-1	CASSLVTSGSRVNEQFF
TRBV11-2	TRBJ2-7	CASSLGGQPYEQYF
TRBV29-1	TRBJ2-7	CSVMRASSYEQYF
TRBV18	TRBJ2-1	CASSPEGLAGGPGEQFF
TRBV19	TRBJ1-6	CASSTLTGESPLHF